These 15 T cell receptor beta chains came from one sample sequenced in a study of cytomegalovirus exposure and HLA in healthy donors. The PCR employed 60 Vbeta primers together with 13 Jbeta primers. Repertoires were generated with immunoSEQ multiplex PCR, while TCRdb's copy carries only in-frame clones and drops some. Of around 150,000 clones in the sample, about 82% were seen once. The sequenced sample consisted of PBMCs. The receptors originated from a male donor in good health and CMV-seronegative.

The chain has TRBV5-4 and TRBJ1-2; 7 bases line up with TRBD1. This CDR3 contains 18 residues. Trimming took 4 bases from V and 8 from J; bases not matched to a gene: 23. Germline CDR1 reads SGHNT; CDR2 reads YYREEE (reference sequence). The CDR3 reads CASSPGGGQYPGLWGYTF. The CDR3 DNA reads TGTGCCAGCAGCCCGGGGGGGGGACAGTACCCAGGGCTTTGGGGCTACACCTTC.

The V and J genes are TRBV5-6 and TRBJ2-7; perhaps TRBD2 as D (5 bases). V was shortened by 3 bases and J by 1 base, with 11 bases between the two germline ends. This CDR3 contains 14 residues. The germline V gene has CDR1 SGHDT and CDR2 YYEEEE. The CDR3 region is CASSSAGDSYEQYF. The CDR3 DNA sequence: TGTGCCAGCAGCTCCGCCGGGGATTCCTACGAGCAGTACTTC.

The chain has TRBV15 and TRBJ1-5; D perhaps matches TRBD1 (5 bases). Germline V gives CDR1 LNHNV, CDR2 YYDKDF (reference sequence). The V gene lost 1 base and the J gene lost 7 bases, with 14 bases spanning the gap. The CDR3 covers 15 residues. Here the CDR3 reads CATSRGRMQGQPQHF. CDR3 sequence (DNA): TGTGCCACCAGCAGAGGACGGATGCAGGGACAGCCCCAGCATTTT.

J is TRBJ1-1 and V is TRBV28; TRBD1 matches 7 bases. The CDR3 has 15 amino acids. Germline assignment: CDR1 MDHEN and CDR2 SYDVKM. Germline trimming cut 6 bases from V and 3 bases from J; bases unmatched to any gene: 10. CDR3 sequence: CASSLPPRGYTEAFF. CDR3 sequence (DNA): TGTGCCAGCAGCTTACCGCCCAGGGGGTACACTGAAGCTTTCTTT.

This clone was seen just once. V gene TRBV29-1 combines with J gene TRBJ1-4; D may be TRBD1 (5 bases). The ends were cut back, 5 bases at V and 8 bases at J, with 18 bases in the middle. The CDR3 is 14 amino acids. The V gene's germline CDR1 is SQVTM and CDR2 ANQGSEA. CDR3 residues: CSVRRGGTGEKLFF. CDR3 bases: TGCAGCGTTAGACGGGGGGGGACTGGCGAAAAACTGTTTTTT.

CDR3 sequence (DNA): TGTGCCAGCAGTGAATTTCTAGAACAGGGGGACTACGAGCAGTACTTC. This codes for CASSEFLEQGDYEQYF. The V and J genes are TRBV6-1 and TRBJ2-7, with TRBD1 identical over 8 bases. The junction had 9 bases not matched to a gene; V was cut back by 2 bases and J by 3 bases. Germline CDR1 MNHNS, CDR2 SASEGT. The CDR3 runs 16 residues.

The DNA of the CDR3 is TGCGCCAGCAGCTTGCGGGCAGGGGAAAAACTGTTTTTT. It codes for CASSLRAGEKLFF. The V and J genes are TRBV5-1 and TRBJ1-4; D might be TRBD1 (5 bases). Deletions cut 1 base from V and 8 bases from J, with 9 bases between. In germline, CDR1 is SGHRS, CDR2 YFSETQ. CDR3 length: 13 amino acids. Using reference TRBV5-1 and TRBJ1-4 for the parts outside the CDR3, the full variable domain is KAGVTQTPRYLIKTRGQQVTLSCSPISGHRSVSWYQQTPGQGLQFLFEYFSETQRNKGNFPGRFSGRQFSNSRSEMNVSTLELGDSALYLCASSLRAGEKLFFGSGTQLSVL.

The chain combines TRBV19 with TRBJ2-5; 13 nucleotides line up with TRBD2. V lost 9 bases and J lost 5; bases outside the gene matches: 9. Germline V CDR1 and CDR2: LNHDA, SQIVND (reference sequence). This CDR3 contains 15 residues. The CDR3 is CASTLAGGPGETQYF. The DNA of the CDR3 is TGTGCCAGCACACTAGCGGGAGGGCCGGGGGAGACCCAGTACTTC.

This clone was observed a handful of times. This chain links TRBV10-3 with TRBJ2-1; possibly TRBD2 for D (7 bases). V dropped 6 bases and J dropped 8 bases, with 14 bases sitting between them. Per the germline V gene, CDR1 is ENHRY and CDR2 is SYGVKD. The CDR3 has 13 residues. The CDR3 DNA reads as TGTGCCATCAGCGGACTAGGGGGTCATGAGCAGTTCTTC. This encodes CAISGLGGHEQFF.

The chain joins TRBV5-1 to TRBJ1-2; 11 bases align to TRBD1. This CDR3 contains 18 residues. V trimming: 3 bases; J trimming: 3 bases; junction bases outside the gene matches: 13. Germline lookup yields CDR1 SGHRS and CDR2 YFSETQ. The DNA of the CDR3 is TGCGCCAGCAGCTCACCGGACAGGGGGCAAACACAACACTATGGCTACACCTTC. Protein sequence: CASSSPDRGQTQHYGYTF.

This clone has only a few counts. V usage is TRBV18 and J usage is TRBJ1-2, with 11 positions matching TRBD1. The V segment lost 1 base and the J segment 5 bases; nucleotides outside the gene matches: 3. Germline V gene sequence: CDR1 KGHSH, CDR2 LQKENI. This CDR3 contains 15 residues. Here the CDR3 reads CASSPQGDRGYGYTF. The CDR3 nucleotides are TGTGCCAGCTCACCACAAGGGGACAGGGGGTATGGCTACACCTTC.

The rearrangement links TRBV5-1 to TRBJ2-1; D may be TRBD2 (5 bases). V lost 4 bases and J 7 bases, leaving 18 bases between the germline ends. Germline assignment: CDR1 SGHRS and CDR2 YFSETQ. The CDR3 runs to 15 residues. The CDR3 DNA is TGCGCCAGCAGCCACCAGACTACCCGGAGGAATGAGCAGTTCTTC. Translating it yields CASSHQTTRRNEQFF.

This chain joins TRBV28 and TRBJ1-2, with TRBD1 as a possible D gene (6 bases). Germline V CDR1 and CDR2: MDHEN, SYDVKM. CDR3 length: 17 amino acids. The germline V and J ends were trimmed by 6 bases and 7 bases, with 27 bases remaining between them. The chain's CDR3 is CASSQWTADTTPLGYTF. The CDR3 nucleotides are TGTGCCAGCAGCCAATGGACAGCTGACACAACACCCCTTGGCTACACCTTC.

Concerning this clone: One end of the junction fails to match germline, which may point to a read error. The genes are TRBV7-9 and TRBJ1-1; 8 nucleotides match TRBD1. Germline loops: CDR1 SEHNR, CDR2 FQNEAQ (reference sequence). There are 17 residues in the CDR3. CDR3 residues: CSSSRRQGYLVDTEAFF. DNA of the CDR3: TGTTCCAGCAGCCGACGACAGGGGTATTTGGTAGACACTGAAGCTTTCTTT.

The chain joins TRBV19 to TRBJ1-4; D is unresolved. The V gene's germline CDR1 is LNHDA and CDR2 SQIVND (reference sequence). The CDR3 is 13 residues long. Trimming left V 7 bases short and J 8 bases short, with 14 bases between. Here the CDR3 reads CASKELVDEKLFF. The CDR3 region has the DNA TGTGCCAGTAAGGAGTTGGTAGACGAAAAACTGTTTTTT.